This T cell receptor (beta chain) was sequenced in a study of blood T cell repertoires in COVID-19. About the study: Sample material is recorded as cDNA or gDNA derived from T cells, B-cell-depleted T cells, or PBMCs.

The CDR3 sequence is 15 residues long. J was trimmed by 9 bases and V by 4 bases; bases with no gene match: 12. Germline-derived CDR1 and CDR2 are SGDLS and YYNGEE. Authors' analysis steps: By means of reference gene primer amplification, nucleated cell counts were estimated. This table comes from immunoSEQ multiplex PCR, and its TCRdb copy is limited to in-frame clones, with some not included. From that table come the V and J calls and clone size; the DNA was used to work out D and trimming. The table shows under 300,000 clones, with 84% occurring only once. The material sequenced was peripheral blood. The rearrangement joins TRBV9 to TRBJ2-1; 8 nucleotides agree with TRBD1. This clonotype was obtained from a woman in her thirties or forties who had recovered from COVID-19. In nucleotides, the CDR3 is TGTGCCAGCAGCCCCTGGCAGGGGGCGATCTCTGAGCAGTTCTTC. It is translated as CASSPWQGAISEQFF.